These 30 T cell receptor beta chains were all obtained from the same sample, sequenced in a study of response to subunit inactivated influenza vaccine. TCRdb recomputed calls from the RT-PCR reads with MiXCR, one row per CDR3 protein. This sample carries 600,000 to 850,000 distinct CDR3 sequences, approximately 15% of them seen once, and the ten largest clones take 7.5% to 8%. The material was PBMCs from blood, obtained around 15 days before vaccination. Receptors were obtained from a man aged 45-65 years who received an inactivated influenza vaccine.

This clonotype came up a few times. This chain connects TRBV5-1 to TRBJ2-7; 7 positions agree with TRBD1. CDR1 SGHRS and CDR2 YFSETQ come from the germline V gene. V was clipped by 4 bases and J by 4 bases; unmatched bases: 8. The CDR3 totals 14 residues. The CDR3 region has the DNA TGCGCCAGCAGCCCGGGACAGAATTTGTACGAGCAGTACTTC. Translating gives CASSPGQNLYEQYF.

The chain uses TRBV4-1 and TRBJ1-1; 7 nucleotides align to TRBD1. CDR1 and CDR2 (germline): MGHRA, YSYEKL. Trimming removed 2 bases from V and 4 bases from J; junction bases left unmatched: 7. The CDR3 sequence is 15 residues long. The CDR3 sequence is CASSQPTSGGTEAFF. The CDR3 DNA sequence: TGCGCCAGCAGCCAACCTACCTCAGGGGGCACTGAAGCTTTCTTT.

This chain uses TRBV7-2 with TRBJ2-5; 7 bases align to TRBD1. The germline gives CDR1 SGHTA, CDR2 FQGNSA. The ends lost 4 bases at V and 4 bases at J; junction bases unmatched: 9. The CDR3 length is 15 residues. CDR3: CASSSRDSNSETQYF. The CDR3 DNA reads TGTGCCAGCAGCTCAAGGGACAGTAATTCAGAGACCCAGTACTTC.

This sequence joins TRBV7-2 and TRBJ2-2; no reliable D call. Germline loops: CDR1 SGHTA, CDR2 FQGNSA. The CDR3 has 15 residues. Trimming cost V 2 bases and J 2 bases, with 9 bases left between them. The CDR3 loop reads CASSLTIANTGELFF. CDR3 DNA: TGTGCCAGCAGCTTAACTATAGCCAACACCGGGGAGCTGTTTTTT.

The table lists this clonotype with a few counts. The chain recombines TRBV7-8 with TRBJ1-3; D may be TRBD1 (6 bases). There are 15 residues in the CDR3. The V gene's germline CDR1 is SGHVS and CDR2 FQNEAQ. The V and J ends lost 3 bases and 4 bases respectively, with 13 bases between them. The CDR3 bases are TGTGCCAGCAGCTTGTCGACAGGCGCAGGAAACACCATATATTTT. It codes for CASSLSTGAGNTIYF.

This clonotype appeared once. For the CDR3, the DNA is TGTGCCACCAGAGACACAGGGGGCACCGGGGAGCTGTTTTTT. Its protein product is CATRDTGGTGELFF. The chain joins TRBV24-1 to TRBJ2-2, with 8 nucleotides matching TRBD1. Trimming removed 7 bases from V and 4 bases from J; junction bases left unmatched: 4. Germline-derived CDR1 and CDR2 are KGHDR and SFDVKD. The CDR3 contains 14 residues.

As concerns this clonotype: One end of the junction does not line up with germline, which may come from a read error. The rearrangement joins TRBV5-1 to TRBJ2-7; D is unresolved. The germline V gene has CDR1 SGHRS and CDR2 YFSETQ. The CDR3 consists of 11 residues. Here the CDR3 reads CASRLGIEQYF. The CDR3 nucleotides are TGCGCCAGCAGATTGGGGATCGAGCAGTACTTC.

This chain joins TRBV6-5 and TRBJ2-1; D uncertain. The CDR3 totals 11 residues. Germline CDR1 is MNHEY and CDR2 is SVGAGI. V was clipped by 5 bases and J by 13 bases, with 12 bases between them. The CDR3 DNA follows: TGTGCCAGCAGTCCCGGGTGGGTCCAGTTCTTC. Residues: CASSPGWVQFF.

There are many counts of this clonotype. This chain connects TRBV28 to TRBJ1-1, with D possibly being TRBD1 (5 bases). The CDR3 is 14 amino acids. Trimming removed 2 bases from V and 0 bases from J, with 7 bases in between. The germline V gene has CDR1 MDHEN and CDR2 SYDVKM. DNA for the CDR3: TGTGCCAGCAGTTTAACAGGATTGAACACTGAAGCTTTCTTT. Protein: CASSLTGLNTEAFF.

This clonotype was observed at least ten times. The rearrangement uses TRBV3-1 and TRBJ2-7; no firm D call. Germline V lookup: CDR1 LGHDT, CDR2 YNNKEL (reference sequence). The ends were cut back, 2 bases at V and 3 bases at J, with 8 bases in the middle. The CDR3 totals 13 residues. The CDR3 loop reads CASSQSGLYEQYF. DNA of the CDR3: TGTGCCAGCAGCCAATCGGGCCTCTACGAGCAGTACTTC.

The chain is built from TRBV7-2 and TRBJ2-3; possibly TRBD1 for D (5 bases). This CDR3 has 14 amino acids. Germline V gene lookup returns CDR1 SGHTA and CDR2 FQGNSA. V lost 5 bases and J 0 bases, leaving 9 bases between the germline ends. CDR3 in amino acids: CASSNRRSTDTQYF. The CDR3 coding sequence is TGTGCCAGCAGCAACAGGAGAAGCACAGATACGCAGTATTTT.

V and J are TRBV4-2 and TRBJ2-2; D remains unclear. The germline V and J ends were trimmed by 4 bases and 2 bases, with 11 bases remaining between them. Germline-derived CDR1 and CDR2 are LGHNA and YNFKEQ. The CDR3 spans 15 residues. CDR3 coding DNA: TGTGCCAGCAGCCCGGCGGACCTAAACACCGGGGAGCTGTTTTTT. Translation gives CASSPADLNTGELFF.

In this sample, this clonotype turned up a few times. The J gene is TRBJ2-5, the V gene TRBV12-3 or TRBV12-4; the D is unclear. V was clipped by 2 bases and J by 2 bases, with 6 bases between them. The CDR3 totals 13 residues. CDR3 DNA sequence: TGTGCCAGCAGTTTACTGTCGCAAGAGACCCAGTACTTC. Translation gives CASSLLSQETQYF.

The CDR3 here is CASSERTGETQYF. CDR3 in DNA: TGTGCCAGCAGCGAAAGGACAGGGGAGACCCAGTACTTC. The V and J genes are TRBV7-9 and TRBJ2-5, with 8 bases matching TRBD1. There are 13 residues in the CDR3. CDR1 is SEHNR and CDR2 is FQNEAQ in the germline V gene (reference sequence). The V segment lost 5 bases and the J segment 5 bases; nucleotides outside the gene matches: 4.

CDR3: CASSMTSGSYEQYF. DNA of the CDR3: TGTGCCAGCAGCATGACTAGCGGCTCCTACGAGCAGTACTTC. The chain employs TRBV13 and TRBJ2-7, with 9 positions matching TRBD2. This CDR3 comprises 14 residues. V shed 5 bases, J shed 0 bases, and the junction held 2 bases outside the gene matches. The germline V gene encodes CDR1 PRHDT and CDR2 FYEKMQ (reference sequence). Combining the CDR3 with reference TRBV13 and TRBJ2-7 gives the whole variable domain AAGVIQSPRHLIKEKRETATLKCYPIPRHDTVYWYQQGPGQDPQFLISFYEKMQSDKGSIPDRFSAQQFSDYHSELNMSSLELGDSALYFCASSMTSGSYEQYFGPGTRLTVT.

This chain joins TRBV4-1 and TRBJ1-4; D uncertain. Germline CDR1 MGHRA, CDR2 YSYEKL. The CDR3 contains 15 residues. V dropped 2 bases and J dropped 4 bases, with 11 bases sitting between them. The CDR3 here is CASSQITWSNEKLFF. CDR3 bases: TGCGCCAGCAGCCAAATCACTTGGAGTAATGAAAAACTGTTTTTT.

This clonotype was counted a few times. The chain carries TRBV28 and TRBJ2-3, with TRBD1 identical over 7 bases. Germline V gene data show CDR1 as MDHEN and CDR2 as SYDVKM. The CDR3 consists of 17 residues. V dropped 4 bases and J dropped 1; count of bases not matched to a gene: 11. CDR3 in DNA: TGTGCCAGCAGTTCCTCGTTAATCGACAGGGGCACAGATACGCAGTATTTT. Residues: CASSSSLIDRGTDTQYF.

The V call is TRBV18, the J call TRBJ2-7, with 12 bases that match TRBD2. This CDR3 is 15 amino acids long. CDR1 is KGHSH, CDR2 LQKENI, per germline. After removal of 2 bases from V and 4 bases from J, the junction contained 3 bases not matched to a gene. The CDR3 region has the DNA TGTGCCAGCTCACCAGTGGGACTAGCGGGTTACGAGCAGTACTTC. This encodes CASSPVGLAGYEQYF.

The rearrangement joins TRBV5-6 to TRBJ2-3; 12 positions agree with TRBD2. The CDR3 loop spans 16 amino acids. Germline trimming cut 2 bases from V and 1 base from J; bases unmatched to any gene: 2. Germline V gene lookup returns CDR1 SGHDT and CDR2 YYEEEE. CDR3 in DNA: TGTGCCAGCAGCTTACTAGCGGGGGGCGGCACAGATACGCAGTATTTT. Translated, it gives CASSLLAGGGTDTQYF.

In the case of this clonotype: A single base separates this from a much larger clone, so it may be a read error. CDR3 protein: CAISDWNEQFF. The CDR3 nucleotides are TGTGCCATCAGTGATTGGAATGAGCAGTTCTTC. The rearrangement links TRBV10-3 to TRBJ2-1; D unclear. This CDR3 is 11 amino acids long. V was pared by 3 bases and J by 7 bases, with 4 bases between. The germline CDR1 and CDR2 sequences are ENHRY and SYGVKD.

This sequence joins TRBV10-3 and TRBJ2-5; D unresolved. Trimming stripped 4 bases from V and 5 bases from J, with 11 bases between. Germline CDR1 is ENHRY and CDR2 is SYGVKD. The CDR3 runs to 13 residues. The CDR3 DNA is TGTGCCATCAGTGTGGACCTCAGGGAGACCCAGTACTTC. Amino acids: CAISVDLRETQYF.

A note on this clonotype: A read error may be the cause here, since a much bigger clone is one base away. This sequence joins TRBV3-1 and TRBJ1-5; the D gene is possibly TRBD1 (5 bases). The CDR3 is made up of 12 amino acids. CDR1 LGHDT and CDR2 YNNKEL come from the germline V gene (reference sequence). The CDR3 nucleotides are TGTGCCAGCAGCCAAGGGGACGGTCCCCAGCTTTTT. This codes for CASSQGDGPQLF. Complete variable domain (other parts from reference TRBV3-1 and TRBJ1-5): DTAVSQTPKYLVTQMGNDKSIKCEQNLGHDTMYWYKQDSKKFLKIMFSYNNKELIINETVPNRFSPKSPDKAHLNLHINSLELGDSAVYFCASSQGDGPQLFGDGTRLSIL.

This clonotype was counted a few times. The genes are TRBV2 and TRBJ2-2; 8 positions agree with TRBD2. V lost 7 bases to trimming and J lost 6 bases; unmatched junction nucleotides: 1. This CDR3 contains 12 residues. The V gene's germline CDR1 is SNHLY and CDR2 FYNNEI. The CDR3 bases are TGTGCCAGCACGGGGGGGCCCGGGGAGCTGTTTTTT. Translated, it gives CASTGGPGELFF.

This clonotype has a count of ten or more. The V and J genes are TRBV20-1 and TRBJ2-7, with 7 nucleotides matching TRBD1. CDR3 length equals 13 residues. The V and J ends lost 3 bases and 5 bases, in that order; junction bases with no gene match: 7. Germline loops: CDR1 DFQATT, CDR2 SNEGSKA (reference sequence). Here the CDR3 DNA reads TGCAGTGCTAGGGTAGCAGGGGGAGACGAGCAGTACTTC. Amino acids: CSARVAGGDEQYF.

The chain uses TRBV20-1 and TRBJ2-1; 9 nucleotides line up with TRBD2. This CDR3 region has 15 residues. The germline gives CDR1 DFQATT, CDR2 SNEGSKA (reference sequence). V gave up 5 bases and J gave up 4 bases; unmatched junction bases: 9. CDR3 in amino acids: CSAGMASGKYNEQFF. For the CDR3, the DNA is TGCAGTGCTGGGATGGCTAGCGGGAAATACAATGAGCAGTTCTTC.

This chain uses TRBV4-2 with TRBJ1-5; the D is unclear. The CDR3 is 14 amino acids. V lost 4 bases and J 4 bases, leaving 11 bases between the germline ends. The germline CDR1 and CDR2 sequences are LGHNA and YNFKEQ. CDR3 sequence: CASSPNLRNQPQHF. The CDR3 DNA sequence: TGTGCCAGCAGCCCCAATTTGAGGAATCAGCCCCAGCATTTT.

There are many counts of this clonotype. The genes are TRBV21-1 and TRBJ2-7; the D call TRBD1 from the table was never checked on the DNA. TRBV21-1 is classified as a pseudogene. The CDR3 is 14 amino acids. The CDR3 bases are TGTGCCAGCAGCCTCCGGACAGGGACCCGAGAGCAGTACTTC. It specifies CASSLRTGTREQYF.

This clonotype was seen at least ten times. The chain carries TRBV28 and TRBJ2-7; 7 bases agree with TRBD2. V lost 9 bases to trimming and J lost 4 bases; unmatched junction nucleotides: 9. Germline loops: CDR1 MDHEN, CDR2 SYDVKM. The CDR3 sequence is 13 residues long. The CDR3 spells CASHGGRSYEQYF. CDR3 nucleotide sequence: TGTGCCAGTCACGGGGGGAGATCGTACGAGCAGTACTTC.

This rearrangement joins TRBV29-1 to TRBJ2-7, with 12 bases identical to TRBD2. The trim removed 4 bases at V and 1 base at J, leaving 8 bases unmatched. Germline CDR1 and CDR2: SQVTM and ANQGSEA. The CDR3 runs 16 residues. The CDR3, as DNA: TGCAGCGTTGCATCTAGCGGGAGGGGTAGATCCTACGAGCAGTACTTC. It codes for CSVASSGRGRSYEQYF.

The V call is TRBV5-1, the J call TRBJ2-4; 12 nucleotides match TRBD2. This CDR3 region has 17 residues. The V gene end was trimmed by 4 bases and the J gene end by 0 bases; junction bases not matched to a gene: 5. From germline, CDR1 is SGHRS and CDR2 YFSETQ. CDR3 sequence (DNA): TGCGCCAGCAGCCGGACTAGCGGGGTTCTAGCCAAAAACATTCAGTACTTC. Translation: CASSRTSGVLAKNIQYF.